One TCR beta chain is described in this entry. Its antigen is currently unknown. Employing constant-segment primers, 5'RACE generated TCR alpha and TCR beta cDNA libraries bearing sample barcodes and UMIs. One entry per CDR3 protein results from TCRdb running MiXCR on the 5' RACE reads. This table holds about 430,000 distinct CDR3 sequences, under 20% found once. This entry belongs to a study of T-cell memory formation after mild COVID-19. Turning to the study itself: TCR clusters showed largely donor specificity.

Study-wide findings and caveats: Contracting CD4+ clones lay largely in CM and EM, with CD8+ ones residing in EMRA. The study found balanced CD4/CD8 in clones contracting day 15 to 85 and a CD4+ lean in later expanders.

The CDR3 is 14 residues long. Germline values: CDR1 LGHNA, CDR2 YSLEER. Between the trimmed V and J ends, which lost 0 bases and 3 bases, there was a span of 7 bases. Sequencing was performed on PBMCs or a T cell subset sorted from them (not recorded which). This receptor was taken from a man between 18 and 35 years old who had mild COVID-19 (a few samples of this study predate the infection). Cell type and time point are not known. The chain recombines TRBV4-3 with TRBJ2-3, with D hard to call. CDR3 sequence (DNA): TGCGCCAGCAGCCAAGATCCTAAAACAGATACGCAGTATTTT. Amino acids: CASSQDPKTDTQYF.